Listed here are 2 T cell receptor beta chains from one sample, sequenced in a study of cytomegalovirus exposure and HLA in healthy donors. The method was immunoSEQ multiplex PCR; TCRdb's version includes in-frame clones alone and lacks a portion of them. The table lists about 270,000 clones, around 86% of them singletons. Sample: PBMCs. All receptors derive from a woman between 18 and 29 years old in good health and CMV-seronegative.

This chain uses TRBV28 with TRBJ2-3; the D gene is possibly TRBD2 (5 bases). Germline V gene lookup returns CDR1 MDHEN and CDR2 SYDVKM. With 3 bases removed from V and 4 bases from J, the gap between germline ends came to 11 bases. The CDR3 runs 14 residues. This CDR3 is CASSFRLAPDTQYF. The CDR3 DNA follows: TGTGCCAGCAGTTTTCGTCTAGCCCCAGATACGCAGTATTTT.

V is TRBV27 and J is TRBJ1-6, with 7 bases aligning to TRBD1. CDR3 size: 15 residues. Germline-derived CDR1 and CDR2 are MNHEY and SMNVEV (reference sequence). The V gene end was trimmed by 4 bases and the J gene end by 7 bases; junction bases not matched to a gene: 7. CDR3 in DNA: TGTGCCAGCAGTTCCTCCGGGACAGCCAATTCACCCCTCCACTTT. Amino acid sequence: CASSSSGTANSPLHF.